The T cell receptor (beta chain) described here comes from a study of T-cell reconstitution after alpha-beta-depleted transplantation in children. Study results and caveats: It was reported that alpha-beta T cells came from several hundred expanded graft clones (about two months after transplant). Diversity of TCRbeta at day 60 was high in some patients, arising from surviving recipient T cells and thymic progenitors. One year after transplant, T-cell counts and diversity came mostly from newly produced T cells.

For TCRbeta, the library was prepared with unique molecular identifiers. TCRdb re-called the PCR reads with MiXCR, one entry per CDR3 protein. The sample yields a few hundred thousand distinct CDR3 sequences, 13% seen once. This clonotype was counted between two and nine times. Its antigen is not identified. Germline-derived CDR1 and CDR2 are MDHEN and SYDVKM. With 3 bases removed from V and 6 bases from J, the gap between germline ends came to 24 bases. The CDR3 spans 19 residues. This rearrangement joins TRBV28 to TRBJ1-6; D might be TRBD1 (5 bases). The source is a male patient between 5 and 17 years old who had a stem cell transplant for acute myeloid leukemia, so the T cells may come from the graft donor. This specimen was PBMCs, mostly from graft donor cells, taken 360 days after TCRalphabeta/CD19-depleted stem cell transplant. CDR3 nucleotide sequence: TGTGCCAGCAGTTTGGCGAATCTCGGCAGGGAATATAGTAATTCACCCCTCCACTTT. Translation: CASSLANLGREYSNSPLHF.